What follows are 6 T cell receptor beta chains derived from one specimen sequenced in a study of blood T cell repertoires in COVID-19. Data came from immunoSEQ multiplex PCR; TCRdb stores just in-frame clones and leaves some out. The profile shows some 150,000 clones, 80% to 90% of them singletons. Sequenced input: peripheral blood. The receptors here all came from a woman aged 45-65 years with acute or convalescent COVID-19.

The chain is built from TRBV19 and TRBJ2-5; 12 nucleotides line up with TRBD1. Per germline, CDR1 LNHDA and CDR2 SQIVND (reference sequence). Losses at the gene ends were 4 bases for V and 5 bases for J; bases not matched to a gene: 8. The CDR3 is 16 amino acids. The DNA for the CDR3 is TGTGCCAGTAGTAGAGTGGGGACAGGGGGCCGGGAGACCCAGTACTTC. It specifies CASSRVGTGGRETQYF.

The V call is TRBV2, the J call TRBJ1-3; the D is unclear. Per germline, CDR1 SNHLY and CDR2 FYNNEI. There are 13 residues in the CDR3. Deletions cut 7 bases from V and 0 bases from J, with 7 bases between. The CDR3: CASMRSSGNTIYF. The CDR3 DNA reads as TGTGCCAGCATGAGAAGCTCTGGAAACACCATATATTTT.

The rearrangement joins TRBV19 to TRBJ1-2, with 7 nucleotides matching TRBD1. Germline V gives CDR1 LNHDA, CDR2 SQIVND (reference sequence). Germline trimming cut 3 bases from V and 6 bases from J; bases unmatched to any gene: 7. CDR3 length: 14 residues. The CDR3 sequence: CASSILGGEDGYTF. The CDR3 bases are TGTGCCAGTAGTATTTTAGGGGGCGAGGATGGCTACACCTTC.

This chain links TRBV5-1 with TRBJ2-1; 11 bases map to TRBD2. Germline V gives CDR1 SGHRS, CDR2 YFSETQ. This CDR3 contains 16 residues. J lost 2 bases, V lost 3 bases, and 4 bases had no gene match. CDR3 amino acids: CASSSTLAGAYNEQFF. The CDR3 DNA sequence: TGCGCCAGCAGCTCAACACTAGCGGGAGCCTACAATGAGCAGTTCTTC. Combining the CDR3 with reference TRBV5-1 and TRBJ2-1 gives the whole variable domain KAGVTQTPRYLIKTRGQQVTLSCSPISGHRSVSWYQQTPGQGLQFLFEYFSETQRNKGNFPGRFSGRQFSNSRSEMNVSTLELGDSALYLCASSSTLAGAYNEQFFGPGTRLTVL.

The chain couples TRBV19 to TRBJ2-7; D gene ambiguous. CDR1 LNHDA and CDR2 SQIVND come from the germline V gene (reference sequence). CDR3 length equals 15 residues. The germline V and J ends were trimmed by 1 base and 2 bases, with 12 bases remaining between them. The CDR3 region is CASSIGQVPTYEQYF. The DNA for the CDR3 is TGTGCCAGTAGTATAGGGCAAGTCCCCACCTACGAGCAGTACTTC.

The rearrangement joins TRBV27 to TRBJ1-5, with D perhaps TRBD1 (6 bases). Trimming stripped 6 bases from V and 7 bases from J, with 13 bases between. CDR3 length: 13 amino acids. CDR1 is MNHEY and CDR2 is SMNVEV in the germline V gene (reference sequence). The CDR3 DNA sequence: TGTGCCAGCAGGGGACACTCGAGCCAGCCCCAGCATTTT. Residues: CASRGHSSQPQHF.